This T cell receptor beta chain was documented in a study of cytomegalovirus exposure and HLA in healthy donors. Unmatched junction bases numbered 9, after V lost 0 bases and J lost 0 bases. The germline CDR1 and CDR2 sequences are MNHNS and SASEGT. This CDR3 is 18 amino acids long. Generated by immunoSEQ multiplex PCR, the TCRdb table keeps only in-frame clones and is missing some. The profile shows tens of thousands of clones, 94% of them singletons. The V call is TRBV6-1, the J call TRBJ2-3; 7 bases fit TRBD1. Sequencing input: PBMCs. The receptor was isolated from a young woman in good health and CMV-seropositive. The CDR3 DNA sequence: TGTGCCAGCAGTGAAGCGCTTCGCAGGGGGTTTAGCACAGATACGCAGTATTTT. Its protein is CASSEALRRGFSTDTQYF.